The clone carrying this T cell receptor (beta chain) came up a few times. Its specificity is not known. All of the isolated RNA was reverse transcribed, so expressed TCRB transcripts were sequenced. The read count averaged around 4 million across naive, central memory and regulatory T cell samples. The table came from immunoSEQ multiplex PCR; TCRdb's copy has only in-frame clones and leaves some out. The top ten clones hold 0.035% to 0.045% of a sample with over 650,000 clones, 11% to 15% of them seen once. This sample is drawn from a study of beta chain features in type 1 diabetes. The CDR3 consists of 16 residues. CDR1 and CDR2 from the germline V gene are GTSNPN and SVGIG (reference sequence). V lost 2 bases to trimming and J lost 0 bases; unmatched junction nucleotides: 3. Study-wide results and limits: The study found moderately but significantly shorter TCRB CDR3s in all four CD4+ subsets of Type 1 diabetes patients. Insertion counts at VDJ junctions were lower in type 1 diabetes patients, who also showed more deletions there.

CD4+ naive, central memory, regulatory and stem cell-like memory cells were sorted via CD45RO/CCR7/CD25/CD127/CD95/CD27. The genes are TRBV30 and TRBJ2-3, with 12 bases matching TRBD2. The receptor was derived from a man between 18 and 35 years old with type 1 diabetes. Material: naive CD4+ T cells from blood. Here the CDR3 DNA reads TGTGCCTGGAGTCCCGGACTAGCGGGGAGCACAGATACGCAGTATTTT. This encodes CAWSPGLAGSTDTQYF.